Listed here are 21 T cell receptor beta chains from one sample, sequenced in a study of spatial heterogeneity in lung cancer. TCRdb processed the 5' RACE reads anew with MiXCR; each CDR3 protein has one entry. Seen here are nearly 50,000 distinct CDR3 sequences, roughly 7.6% observed once, and the top ten hold around 13%. The time point here: sample taken at primary tumor resection. Sequencing of whole RNA from tumor, nontumor lung or frozen PBMC involved no sorting. The source material was PBMCs, sampled at surgery. All receptors derive from a female donor with early-stage non-small cell lung cancer.

This clonotype appeared many times. This chain connects TRBV5-6 to TRBJ2-3; 14 bases map to TRBD2. The trim removed 4 bases at V and 2 bases at J, leaving 6 bases unmatched. The length of the CDR3 is 17 residues. Germline-derived CDR1 and CDR2 are SGHDT and YYEEEE. This chain's CDR3 is CASSRGLAGGLTDTQYF. The CDR3 DNA reads TGTGCCAGCAGCAGAGGACTAGCGGGGGGACTCACAGATACGCAGTATTTT.

The chain is built from TRBV7-2 and TRBJ2-7, with 7 bases matching TRBD1. With 4 bases clipped from V and 2 bases from J, the junction kept 8 bases outside the gene matches. CDR3 length: 15 residues. Germline V gene lookup returns CDR1 SGHTA and CDR2 FQGNSA. The CDR3 bases are TGTGCCAGCAGCTCCCCTACAGGGGCCCCCTACGAGCAGTACTTC. Translating gives CASSSPTGAPYEQYF.

This clonotype was seen repeatedly, ten times or more. J is TRBJ2-1 and V is TRBV7-9; TRBD1 matches 9 bases. V lost 0 bases, J lost 8 bases, and 8 bases stayed unmatched. The CDR3 totals 16 residues. Looked up from germline, CDR1 is SEHNR and CDR2 is FQNEAQ (reference sequence). The CDR3 DNA is TGTGCCAGCAGCTTAGCAACGGGACAGGGAGCCCATGAGCAGTTCTTC. Protein product: CASSLATGQGAHEQFF.

The CDR3 DNA reads TGTGCCAGCAGTTTGCCCGGAGGCACAGATACGCAGTATTTT. As protein: CASSLPGGTDTQYF. This chain links TRBV28 with TRBJ2-3; D unclear. Per germline, CDR1 MDHEN and CDR2 SYDVKM. Trimming cost V 3 bases and J 1 base, with 8 bases left between them. This CDR3 contains 14 residues. Complete variable domain (other parts from reference TRBV28 and TRBJ2-3): DVKVTQSSRYLVKRTGEKVFLECVQDMDHENMFWYRQDPGLGLRLIYFSYDVKMKEKGDIPEGYSVSREKKERFSLILESASTNQTSMYLCASSLPGGTDTQYFGPGTRLTVL.

This clonotype has only a few counts. The chain employs TRBV15 and TRBJ2-2, with TRBD1 matching 7 bases. CDR1 and CDR2 from the germline V gene are LNHNV and YYDKDF (reference sequence). The ends lost 2 bases at V and 6 bases at J; junction bases unmatched: 9. This CDR3 has 16 residues. The CDR3: CATSRRTITGAGELFF. CDR3 nucleotide sequence: TGTGCCACCAGCAGACGAACAATAACAGGGGCCGGGGAGCTGTTTTTT.

This clonotype was counted at least ten times. J is TRBJ1-3 and V is TRBV6-6; unclear D gene. The CDR3 spans 15 residues. The V end was cut by 2 bases, the J end by 0 bases, with 8 bases between. Germline-derived CDR1 and CDR2 are MNHNY and SVGAGI (reference sequence). CDR3 region: CASSYPPDSGNTIYF. The CDR3 bases are TGTGCCAGCAGTTACCCCCCTGACTCTGGAAACACCATATATTTT.

This clonotype is medium-sized in the sample. The V call is TRBV7-2, the J call TRBJ2-7; 8 bases fit TRBD2. The germline CDR1 and CDR2 sequences are SGHTA and FQGNSA. The CDR3 totals 13 residues. V trimming: 5 bases; J trimming: 7 bases; junction bases outside the gene matches: 7. CDR3 protein: CASSRTSSGEQYF. CDR3 in DNA: TGTGCCAGCAGCCGGACTAGCTCGGGGGAGCAGTACTTC.

The rearrangement joins TRBV28 to TRBJ2-3; 8 bases are a match to TRBD1. Germline V gene sequence: CDR1 MDHEN, CDR2 SYDVKM. The ends lost 7 bases at V and 5 bases at J; junction bases unmatched: 11. This CDR3 comprises 15 residues. The CDR3 protein is CASTGQGVFGDTQYF. CDR3 in DNA: TGTGCCAGCACCGGACAGGGAGTTTTTGGAGATACGCAGTATTTT.

This clonotype has more than one count but fewer than ten. The chain combines TRBV28 with TRBJ1-5, with D uncertain. Germline loops: CDR1 MDHEN, CDR2 SYDVKM. CDR3 size: 15 residues. V shed 6 bases and J shed 4 bases, with 16 bases lying between them. The CDR3 region is CASSPFGEGNQPQHF. CDR3 in DNA: TGTGCCAGCAGCCCCTTTGGGGAGGGAAATCAGCCCCAGCATTTT.

This clonotype has a handful of counts. The genes are TRBV19 and TRBJ1-4; no firm D call. Deletions cut 9 bases from V and 2 bases from J, with 13 bases between. Germline V gene data show CDR1 as LNHDA and CDR2 as SQIVND (reference sequence). This CDR3 is built from 14 residues. CDR3: CASSGGLTNEKLFF. CDR3 DNA sequence: TGTGCCAGCTCTGGAGGCTTGACTAATGAAAAACTGTTTTTT.

CDR3 coding DNA: TGCGCCAGCAGCTTACATGGGAACACTGAAGCTTTCTTT. Its protein is CASSLHGNTEAFF. J is TRBJ1-1 and V is TRBV5-1; D gene ambiguous. This CDR3 spans 13 amino acids. Trimming shortened V by 2 bases and J by 1 base, and 6 bases separated the two germline ends. Germline V gene sequence: CDR1 SGHRS, CDR2 YFSETQ. The entire variable domain, with the rest obtained from reference TRBV5-1 and TRBJ1-1, is as follows: KAGVTQTPRYLIKTRGQQVTLSCSPISGHRSVSWYQQTPGQGLQFLFEYFSETQRNKGNFPGRFSGRQFSNSRSEMNVSTLELGDSALYLCASSLHGNTEAFFGQGTRLTVV.

The table lists this clonotype with a few counts. This chain links TRBV20-1 with TRBJ1-1; D may be TRBD1 (6 bases). Germline V gene lookup returns CDR1 DFQATT and CDR2 SNEGSKA (reference sequence). The CDR3 extends over 15 amino acids. Deletions cut 3 bases from V and 5 bases from J, with 19 bases between. Written as DNA, the CDR3 is TGCAGTGCTAGGGCCGTACTTCAGGGGCTGACTGAAGCTTTCTTT. It yields the protein CSARAVLQGLTEAFF.

The V call is TRBV5-1, the J call TRBJ2-2; D may be TRBD2 (5 bases). The CDR3 totals 16 residues. Trimming removed 0 bases from V and 4 bases from J, with 13 bases in between. Germline V gene sequence: CDR1 SGHRS, CDR2 YFSETQ. The CDR3 sequence: CASSLDGRRGTGELFF. As DNA, the CDR3 is TGCGCCAGCAGCTTGGATGGGAGAAGAGGCACCGGGGAGCTGTTTTTT.

This clonotype was recorded many times. This chain joins TRBV12-3 or TRBV12-4 and TRBJ2-7, with D maybe TRBD1 (6 bases). This CDR3 contains 14 residues. The germline V and J ends were trimmed by 4 bases and 2 bases, with 12 bases remaining between them. In DNA, the CDR3 is TGTGCCAGCAGTTACAGGGATTTAGCCTACGAGCAGTACTTC. This encodes CASSYRDLAYEQYF.

This clonotype occurred many times. The J gene is TRBJ2-4, the V gene TRBV5-6; weak D call: TRBD2 (6 bases). Germline lookup yields CDR1 SGHDT and CDR2 YYEEEE. CDR3 length equals 15 residues. V was pared by 4 bases and J by 2 bases, with 13 bases between. CDR3 DNA sequence: TGTGCCAGCAGCAGTACCGGGGGACCCAAAAACATTCAGTACTTC. It codes for CASSSTGGPKNIQYF.

At least ten counts were recorded for this clonotype. V usage is TRBV3-1 and J usage is TRBJ2-5; D gene unclear. From germline, CDR1 is LGHDT and CDR2 YNNKEL (reference sequence). Trimming took 4 bases from V and 9 from J, leaving 15 bases between them. CDR3 length: 13 amino acids. The CDR3 nucleotides are TGTGCCAGCAGCCGCAACCAAGGTTTAGCCCAGTACTTC. Its protein product is CASSRNQGLAQYF.

This clonotype was picked up many times. V is TRBV7-9 and J is TRBJ2-7; D is possibly TRBD1 (6 bases). Trimming shortened V by 2 bases and J by 7 bases, and 12 bases separated the two germline ends. In germline, CDR1 is SEHNR, CDR2 FQNEAQ (reference sequence). CDR3 length equals 13 residues. CDR3 sequence reads: CASSLSDSREQYF. In DNA form, the CDR3 reads TGTGCCAGCAGCTTATCGGACAGTCGGGAGCAGTACTTC.

V is TRBV11-2 and J is TRBJ1-4; 7 nucleotides line up with TRBD1. Germline V gene data show CDR1 as SGHAT and CDR2 as FQNNGV. There are 17 residues in the CDR3. V was pared by 1 base and J by 7 bases, with 12 bases of the junction left unmatched. The CDR3 here is CASSLVAGGVQGEKLFF. In DNA form, the CDR3 reads TGTGCCAGCAGCTTAGTTGCAGGGGGAGTTCAGGGTGAAAAACTGTTTTTT.

This chain connects TRBV6-6 to TRBJ1-2; weak D call: TRBD1 (5 bases). Trimming left V 5 bases short and J 3 bases short, with 7 bases between. Germline V lookup: CDR1 MNHNY, CDR2 SVGAGI (reference sequence). The CDR3 sequence is 12 residues long. The DNA of the CDR3 is TGTGCCAGCAGTCAGACAGACTATGGCTACACCTTC. It encodes CASSQTDYGYTF.

For the CDR3, the DNA is TGCGCCAGCAGCTCCTCCGGGACAGGGGACAATGAGCAGTTCTTC. Its protein product is CASSSSGTGDNEQFF. The chain employs TRBV5-1 and TRBJ2-1; 10 bases line up with TRBD1. Germline-derived CDR1 and CDR2 are SGHRS and YFSETQ. CDR3 length: 15 residues. The V and J ends lost 3 bases and 5 bases, in that order; junction bases with no gene match: 5.

This clonotype was detected many times. This sequence joins TRBV20-1 and TRBJ1-5; no clear D gene. V lost 6 bases, J lost 0 bases, and 9 bases lay in between. Germline lookup yields CDR1 DFQATT and CDR2 SNEGSKA (reference sequence). The CDR3 covers 13 residues. The CDR3 protein is CSAMSNSNQPQHF. CDR3 DNA: TGCAGTGCCATGTCCAATAGCAATCAGCCCCAGCATTTT.